This T cell receptor (beta chain) was recorded in a study of cytomegalovirus exposure and HLA in healthy donors. Study results and caveats: Reportedly, HLA-A and HLA-B alleles of most subjects were accurately predicted from TCR beta.

This clone was seen a handful of times. Antigen: not known. Both 60 Vbeta primers and 13 Jbeta primers went into the PCR. Here immunoSEQ multiplex PCR was the method, and the copy in TCRdb shows in-frame clones only, minus some. This repertoire shows under 150,000 clones, 9.5% found once; its top ten account for less than 4%. Germline V gene sequence: CDR1 SEHNR, CDR2 FQNEAQ (reference sequence). CDR3 size: 14 residues. V was pared by 1 base and J by 6 bases, with 4 bases of the junction left unmatched. This TCR was sampled from a man aged 25-45 years in good health and CMV-seronegative. The sample consisted of PBMCs. This rearrangement joins TRBV7-9 to TRBJ2-7; the match to TRBD2 covers 9 bases. The CDR3 is CASSLVAGVAEQYF. CDR3 nucleotides: TGTGCCAGCAGCTTAGTAGCGGGAGTGGCCGAGCAGTACTTC.